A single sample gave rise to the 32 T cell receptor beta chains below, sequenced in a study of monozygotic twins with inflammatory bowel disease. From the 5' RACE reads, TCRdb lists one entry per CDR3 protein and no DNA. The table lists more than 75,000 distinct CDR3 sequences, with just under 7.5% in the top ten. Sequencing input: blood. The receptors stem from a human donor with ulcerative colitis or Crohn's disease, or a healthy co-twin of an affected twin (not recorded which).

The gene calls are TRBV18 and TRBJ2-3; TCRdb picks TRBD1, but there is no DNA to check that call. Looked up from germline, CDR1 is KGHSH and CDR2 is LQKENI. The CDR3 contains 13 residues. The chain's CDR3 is CASSPGGGDTQYF.

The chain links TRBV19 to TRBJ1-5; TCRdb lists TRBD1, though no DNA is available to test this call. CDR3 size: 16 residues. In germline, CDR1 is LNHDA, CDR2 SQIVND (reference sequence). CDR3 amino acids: CASSTRTGASNQPQHF.

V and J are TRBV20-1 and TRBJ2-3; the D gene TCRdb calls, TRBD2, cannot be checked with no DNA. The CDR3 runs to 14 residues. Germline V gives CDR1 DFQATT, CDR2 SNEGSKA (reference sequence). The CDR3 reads CSARGTSGGNTQYF.

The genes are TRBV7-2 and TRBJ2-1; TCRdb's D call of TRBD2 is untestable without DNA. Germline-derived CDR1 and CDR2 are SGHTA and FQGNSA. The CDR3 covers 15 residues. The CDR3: CASSLASGGLNEQFF.

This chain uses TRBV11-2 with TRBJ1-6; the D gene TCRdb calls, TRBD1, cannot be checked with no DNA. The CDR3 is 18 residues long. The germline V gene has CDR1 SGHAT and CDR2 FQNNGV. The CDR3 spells CASSLTIAGQLDNSPLHF.

This CDR3 reads CSARDHRGPPDTQYF. The chain recombines TRBV20-1 with TRBJ2-3; the D gene TCRdb calls, TRBD1, cannot be checked with no DNA. Germline V CDR1 and CDR2: DFQATT, SNEGSKA (reference sequence). This CDR3 is 15 amino acids long.

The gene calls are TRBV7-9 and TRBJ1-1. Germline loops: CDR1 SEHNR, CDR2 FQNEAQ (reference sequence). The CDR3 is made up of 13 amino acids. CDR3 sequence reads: CASSSRDKDEAFF.

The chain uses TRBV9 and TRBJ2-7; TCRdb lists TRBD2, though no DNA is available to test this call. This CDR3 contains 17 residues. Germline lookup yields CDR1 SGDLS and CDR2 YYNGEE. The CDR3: CASSGSGEGRSSYEQYF.

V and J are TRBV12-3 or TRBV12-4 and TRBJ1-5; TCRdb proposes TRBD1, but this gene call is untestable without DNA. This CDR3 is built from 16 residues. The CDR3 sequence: CASSLGGHGGGQPQHF.

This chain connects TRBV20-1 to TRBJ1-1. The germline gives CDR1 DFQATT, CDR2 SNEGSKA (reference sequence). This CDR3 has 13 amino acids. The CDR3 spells CSARGSGLTEAFF.

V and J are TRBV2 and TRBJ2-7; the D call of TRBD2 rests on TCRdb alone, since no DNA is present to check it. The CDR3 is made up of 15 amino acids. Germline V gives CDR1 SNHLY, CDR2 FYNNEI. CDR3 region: CASSPQQAALYEQYF. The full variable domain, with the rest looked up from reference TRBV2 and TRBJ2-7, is EPEVTQTPSHQVTQMGQEVILRCVPISNHLYFYWYRQILGQKVEFLVSFYNNEISEKSEIFDDQFSVERPDGSNFTLKIRSTKLEDSAMYFCASSPQQAALYEQYFGPGTRLTVT.

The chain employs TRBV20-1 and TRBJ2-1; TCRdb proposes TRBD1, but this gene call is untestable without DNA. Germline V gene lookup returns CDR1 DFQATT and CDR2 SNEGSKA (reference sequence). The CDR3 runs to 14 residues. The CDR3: CSASQGLSYNEQFF.

CDR3 amino acids: CSAQRDYPTDTQYF. V gene TRBV20-1 combines with J gene TRBJ2-3; no DNA is available, so the TRBD2 call from TCRdb remains unchecked. CDR1 and CDR2 from the germline V gene are DFQATT and SNEGSKA (reference sequence). The CDR3 loop spans 14 amino acids.

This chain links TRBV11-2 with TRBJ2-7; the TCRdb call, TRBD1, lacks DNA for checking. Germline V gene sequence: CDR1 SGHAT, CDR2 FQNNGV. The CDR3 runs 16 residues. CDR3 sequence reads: CASRIRTGVGSYEQYF.

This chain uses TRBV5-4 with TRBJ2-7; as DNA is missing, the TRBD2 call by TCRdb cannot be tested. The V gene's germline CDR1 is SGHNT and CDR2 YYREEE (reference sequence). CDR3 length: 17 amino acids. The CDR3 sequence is CASSSGLAGGPNYEQYF.

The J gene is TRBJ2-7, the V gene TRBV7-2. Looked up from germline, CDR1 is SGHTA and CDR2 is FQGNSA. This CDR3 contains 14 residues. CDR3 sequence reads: CASSLGRNSYEQYF.

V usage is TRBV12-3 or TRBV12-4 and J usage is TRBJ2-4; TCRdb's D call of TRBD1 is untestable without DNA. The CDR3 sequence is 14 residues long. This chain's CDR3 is CASGRGQGRDIQYF.

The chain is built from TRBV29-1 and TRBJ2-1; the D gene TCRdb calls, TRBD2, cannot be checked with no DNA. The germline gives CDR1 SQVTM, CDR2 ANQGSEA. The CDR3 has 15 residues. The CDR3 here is CSVAGRSGGRNEQFF.

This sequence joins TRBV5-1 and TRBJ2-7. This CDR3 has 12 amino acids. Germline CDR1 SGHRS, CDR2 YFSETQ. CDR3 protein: CASSSAHYEQYF.

CDR3: CASSLEQHGYTF. The chain is built from TRBV7-9 and TRBJ1-2. This CDR3 contains 12 residues. Germline CDR1 and CDR2: SEHNR and FQNEAQ (reference sequence).

The CDR3 sequence is CASSPPTREKAFF. The chain recombines TRBV18 with TRBJ1-1. Germline V CDR1 and CDR2: KGHSH, LQKENI. The CDR3 loop spans 13 amino acids.

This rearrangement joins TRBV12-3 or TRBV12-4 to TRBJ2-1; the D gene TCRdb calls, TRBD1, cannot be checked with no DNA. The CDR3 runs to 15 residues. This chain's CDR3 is CASRLAGGPGNEQFF.

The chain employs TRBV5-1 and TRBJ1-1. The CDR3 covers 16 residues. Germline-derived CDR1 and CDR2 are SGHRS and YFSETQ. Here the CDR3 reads CASSLAVDQLNTEAFF.

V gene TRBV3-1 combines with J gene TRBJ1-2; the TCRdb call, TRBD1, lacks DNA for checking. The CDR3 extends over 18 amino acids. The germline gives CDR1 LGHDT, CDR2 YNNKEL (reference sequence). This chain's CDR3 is CASSQDRDRPPSNYGYTF.

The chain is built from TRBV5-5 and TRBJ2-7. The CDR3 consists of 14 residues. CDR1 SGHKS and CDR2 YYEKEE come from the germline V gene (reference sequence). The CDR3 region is CASSVTAAAYEQYF. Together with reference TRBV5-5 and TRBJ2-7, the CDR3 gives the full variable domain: DAGVTQSPTHLIKTRGQQVTLRCSPISGHKSVSWYQQVLGQGPQFIFQYYEKEERGRGNFPDRFSARQFPNYSSELNVNALLLGDSALYLCASSVTAAAYEQYFGPGTRLTVT.

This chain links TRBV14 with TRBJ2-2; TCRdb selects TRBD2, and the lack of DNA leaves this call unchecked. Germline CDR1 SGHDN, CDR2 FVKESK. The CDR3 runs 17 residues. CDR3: CASSQRAGLTNTGELFF.

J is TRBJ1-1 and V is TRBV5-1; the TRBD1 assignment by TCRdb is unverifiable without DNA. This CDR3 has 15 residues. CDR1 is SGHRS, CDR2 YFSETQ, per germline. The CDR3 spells CASSLDQGGWTEAFF. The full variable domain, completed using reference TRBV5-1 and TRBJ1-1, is KAGVTQTPRYLIKTRGQQVTLSCSPISGHRSVSWYQQTPGQGLQFLFEYFSETQRNKGNFPGRFSGRQFSNSRSEMNVSTLELGDSALYLCASSLDQGGWTEAFFGQGTRLTVV.

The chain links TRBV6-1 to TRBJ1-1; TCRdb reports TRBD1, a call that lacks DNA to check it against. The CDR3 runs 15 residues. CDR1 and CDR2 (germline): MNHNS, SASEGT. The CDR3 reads CASSVRQPGNTEAFF.

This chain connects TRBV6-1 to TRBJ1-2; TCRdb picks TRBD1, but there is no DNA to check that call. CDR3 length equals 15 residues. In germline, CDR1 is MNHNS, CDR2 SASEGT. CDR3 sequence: CASQGQGIGYYGYTF.

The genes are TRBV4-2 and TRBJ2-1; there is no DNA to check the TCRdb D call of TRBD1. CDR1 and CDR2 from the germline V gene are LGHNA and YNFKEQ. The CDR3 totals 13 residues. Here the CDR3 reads CASSPEGATEQFF.

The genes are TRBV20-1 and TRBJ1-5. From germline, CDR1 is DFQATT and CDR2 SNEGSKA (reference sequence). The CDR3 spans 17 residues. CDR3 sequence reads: CSARDRRRGGGNQPQHF.

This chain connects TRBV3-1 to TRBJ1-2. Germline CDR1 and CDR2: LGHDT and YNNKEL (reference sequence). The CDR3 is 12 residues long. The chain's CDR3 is CASSQDFIGYTF.